This T cell receptor (beta chain) was found in a study of a mutant IDH1 vaccine in newly diagnosed glioma. Study-wide context: Investigators started vaccination 4-6 weeks after radiotherapy alone, or with temozolomide cycles. Study-level findings and limits: Pseudoprogression seemed unlinked to shifts in top peripheral T cell clonotypes.

Some clones are missing from TCRdb's copy, which holds only in-frame ones; the method was immunoSEQ multiplex PCR. The sample lists around 52,000 clones, approximately 90% seen once, with approximately 4.6% in the top ten. The CDR3 length is 12 residues. CDR1 and CDR2 from the germline V gene are ENHRY and SYGVKD. The V end lost 2 bases, the J end lost 10 bases, and 10 bases lay between the germline ends. The sample holds one count of this clone. Its cognate antigen is unknown. The sample's time point: week 5, during vaccination. Vaccine doses each comprised 300 ug of mutant IDH1 20-mer peptide, with topical imiquimod. New WHO grade 3 or 4 astrocytomas that were IDH1-mutant and ATRX-lost had been found in donors.

The source of this sequence is a woman in her forties with glioma. V usage is TRBV10-3 and J usage is TRBJ2-3; D is unclear. The sample in question was PBMCs, obtained from a glioma patient whose treatment included an IDH1 peptide vaccine. The CDR3, as DNA: TGTGCCATCAGTGAGCGGCAAGAGGCGCAGTATTTT. Protein product: CAISERQEAQYF.